The 7 T cell receptor beta chains presented below share a single source sample, sequenced in a study of blood T cell repertoires in COVID-19. Measured with immunoSEQ multiplex PCR; TCRdb has only the in-frame clones, and not every one. The top ten clones hold about 28% of a sample with 120,000 to 150,000 clones, about nine tenths of them seen once. The sequenced sample was peripheral blood. All receptors come from a human donor in a cohort sampled during active COVID-19.

The V call is TRBV12-3 or TRBV12-4, the J call TRBJ1-2; D perhaps matches TRBD1 (5 bases). The V end was cut by 6 bases, the J end by 7 bases, with 12 bases between. This CDR3 spans 12 amino acids. CDR3 sequence (DNA): TGTGCCAGCAGGGGGGGTTTGGTTGGCTACACCTTC. Protein product: CASRGGLVGYTF.

The chain uses TRBV6-6 and TRBJ2-5; 13 nucleotides agree with TRBD2. The germline CDR1 and CDR2 sequences are MNHNY and SVGAGI (reference sequence). V gave up 6 bases and J gave up 2 bases; unmatched junction bases: 3. The CDR3 has 15 amino acids. CDR3 DNA: TGTGCCAGCAGACTGACTAGCGGGGGGCAAGAGACCCAGTACTTC. As protein: CASRLTSGGQETQYF.

This clone has more than one count but fewer than ten. The rearrangement links TRBV29-1 to TRBJ2-7; perhaps TRBD2 as D (5 bases). This CDR3 comprises 11 residues. Germline V lookup: CDR1 SQVTM, CDR2 ANQGSEA. Trimming shortened V by 7 bases and J by 4 bases, and 11 bases separated the two germline ends. For the CDR3, the DNA is TGCAGCGGGATGGACTTTTACGAGCAGTACTTC. This codes for CSGMDFYEQYF.

V is TRBV5-4 and J is TRBJ1-1; D gene ambiguous. The germline V gene has CDR1 SGHNT and CDR2 YYREEE (reference sequence). CDR3 length: 12 residues. V dropped 6 bases and J dropped 1 base, with 7 bases sitting between them. CDR3 coding DNA: TGTGCCAGCAAAACGAGGAACACTGAAGCTTTCTTT. It specifies CASKTRNTEAFF.

The chain uses TRBV5-4 and TRBJ2-7; 11 nucleotides line up with TRBD1. Trimming took 5 bases from V and 2 from J; bases not matched to a gene: 6. Per the germline V gene, CDR1 is SGHNT and CDR2 is YYREEE (reference sequence). The CDR3 has 15 residues. The CDR3 spells CASSLPGQGAYEQYF. CDR3 nucleotides: TGTGCCAGCAGTCTGCCGGGACAGGGGGCCTACGAGCAGTACTTC.

The CDR3 DNA is TGTGCCAGCAGCTTACGGGGGGGGAGGGATGAGCAGTTCTTC. It codes for CASSLRGGRDEQFF. The V call is TRBV7-2, the J call TRBJ2-1; TRBD2 matches at 8 bases. Germline V gene data show CDR1 as SGHTA and CDR2 as FQGNSA. Trimming at V came to 2 bases and at J to 8 bases, leaving 5 bases not matched to a gene. This CDR3 has 14 amino acids.

V is TRBV7-2 and J is TRBJ1-1, with D tentatively TRBD1 (6 bases). There are 13 residues in the CDR3. The V and J ends lost 4 bases and 7 bases respectively, with 13 bases between them. CDR1 and CDR2 from the germline V gene are SGHTA and FQGNSA. CDR3 sequence reads: CASSSGGQFEAFF. As DNA, the CDR3 is TGTGCCAGCAGCTCTGGTGGACAGTTTGAAGCTTTCTTT.